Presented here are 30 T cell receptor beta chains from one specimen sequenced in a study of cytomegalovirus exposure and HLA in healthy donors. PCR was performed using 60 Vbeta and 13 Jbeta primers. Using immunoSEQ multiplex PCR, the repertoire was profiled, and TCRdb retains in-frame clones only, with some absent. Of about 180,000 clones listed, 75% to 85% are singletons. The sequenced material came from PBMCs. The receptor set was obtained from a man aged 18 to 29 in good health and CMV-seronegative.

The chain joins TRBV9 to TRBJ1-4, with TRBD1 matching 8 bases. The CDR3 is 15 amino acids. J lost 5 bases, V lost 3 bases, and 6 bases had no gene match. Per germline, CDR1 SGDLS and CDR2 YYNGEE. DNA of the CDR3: TGTGCCAGCAGCGACTCAGGGGGCATGAATGAAAAACTGTTTTTT. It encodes CASSDSGGMNEKLFF.

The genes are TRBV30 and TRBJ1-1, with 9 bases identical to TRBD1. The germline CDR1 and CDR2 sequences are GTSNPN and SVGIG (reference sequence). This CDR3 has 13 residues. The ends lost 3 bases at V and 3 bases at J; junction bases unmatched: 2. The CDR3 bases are TGTGCCTGGAGGGGACAGGGTCACACTGAAGCTTTCTTT. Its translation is CAWRGQGHTEAFF. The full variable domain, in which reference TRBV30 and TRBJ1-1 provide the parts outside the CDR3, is SQTIHQWPATLVQPVGSPLSLECTVEGTSNPNLYWYRQAAGRGLQLLFYSVGIGQISSEVPQNLSASRPQDRQFILSSKKLLLSDSGFYLCAWRGQGHTEAFFGQGTRLTVV.

The CDR3, as DNA: TGCGCCAGCAGCCACGGAGGACTAGCGGAGGACGAAGTTAGCACAGATACGCAGTATTTT. Protein: CASSHGGLAEDEVSTDTQYF. The rearrangement links TRBV4-1 to TRBJ2-3, with 10 positions matching TRBD2. From germline, CDR1 is MGHRA and CDR2 YSYEKL. The CDR3 has 20 amino acids. Trimming at V came to 3 bases and at J to 0 bases, leaving 15 bases not matched to a gene.

The CDR3 DNA follows: TGTGCCAGCAGTGAAGCGTACGGGTTCCACGAGCAGTACTTC. Encoded protein: CASSEAYGFHEQYF. The chain links TRBV6-1 to TRBJ2-7; D gene unclear. CDR3 length: 14 amino acids. CDR1 and CDR2 (germline): MNHNS, SASEGT. Trimming left V 0 bases short and J 5 bases short, with 11 bases between.

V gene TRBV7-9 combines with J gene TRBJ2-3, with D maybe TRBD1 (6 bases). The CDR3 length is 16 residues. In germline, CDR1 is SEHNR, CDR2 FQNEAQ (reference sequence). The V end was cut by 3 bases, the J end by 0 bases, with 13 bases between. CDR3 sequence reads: CASSLRGTTSTDTQYF. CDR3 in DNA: TGTGCCAGCAGCTTGAGAGGGACAACTAGCACAGATACGCAGTATTTT. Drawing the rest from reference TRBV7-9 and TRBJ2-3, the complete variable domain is DTGVSQNPRHKITKRGQNVTFRCDPISEHNRLYWYRQTLGQGPEFLTYFQNEAQLEKSRLLSDRFSAERPKGSFSTLEIQRTEQGDSAMYLCASSLRGTTSTDTQYFGPGTRLTVL.

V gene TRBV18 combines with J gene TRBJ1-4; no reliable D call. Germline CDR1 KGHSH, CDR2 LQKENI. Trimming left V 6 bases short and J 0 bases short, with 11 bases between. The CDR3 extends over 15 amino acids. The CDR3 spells CASSQTVATNEKLFF. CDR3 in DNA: TGTGCCAGCTCCCAGACTGTTGCAACTAATGAAAAACTGTTTTTT.

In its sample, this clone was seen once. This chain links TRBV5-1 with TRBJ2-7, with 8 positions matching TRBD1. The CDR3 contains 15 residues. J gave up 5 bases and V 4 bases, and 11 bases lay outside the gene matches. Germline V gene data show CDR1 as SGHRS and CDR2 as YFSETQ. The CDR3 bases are TGCGCCAGCAGCCCGCAGGGGGCGATGTTGAACGAGCAGTACTTC. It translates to CASSPQGAMLNEQYF.

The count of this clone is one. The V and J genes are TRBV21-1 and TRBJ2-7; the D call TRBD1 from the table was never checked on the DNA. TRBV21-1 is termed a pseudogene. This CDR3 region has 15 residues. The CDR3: CASSTRTGLTYEQYF. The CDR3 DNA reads TGTGCCAGCAGTACCCGGACAGGGCTTACCTACGAGCAGTACTTC.

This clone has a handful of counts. The CDR3 reads CASSPPETRNTGELFF. CDR3 DNA sequence: TGTGCCAGCAGCCCGCCCGAGACAAGAAACACCGGGGAGCTGTTTTTT. The chain is built from TRBV7-9 and TRBJ2-2, with D unresolved. The CDR3 has 16 amino acids. The ends were cut back, 5 bases at V and 2 bases at J, with 15 bases in the middle. CDR1 and CDR2 from the germline V gene are SEHNR and FQNEAQ (reference sequence).

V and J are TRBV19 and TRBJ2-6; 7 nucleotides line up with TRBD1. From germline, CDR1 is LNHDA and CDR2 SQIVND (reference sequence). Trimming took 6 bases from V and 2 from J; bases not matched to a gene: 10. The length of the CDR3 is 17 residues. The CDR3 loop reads CASSNKGATAGANVLTF. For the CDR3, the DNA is TGTGCCAGTAGCAATAAGGGGGCCACGGCTGGGGCCAACGTCCTGACTTTC.

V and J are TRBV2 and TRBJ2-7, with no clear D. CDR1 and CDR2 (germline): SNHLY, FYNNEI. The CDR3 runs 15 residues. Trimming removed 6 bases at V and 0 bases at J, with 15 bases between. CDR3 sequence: CASSLEYGSSYEQYF. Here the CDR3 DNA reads TGTGCCAGCAGCCTAGAATACGGCAGCTCCTACGAGCAGTACTTC.

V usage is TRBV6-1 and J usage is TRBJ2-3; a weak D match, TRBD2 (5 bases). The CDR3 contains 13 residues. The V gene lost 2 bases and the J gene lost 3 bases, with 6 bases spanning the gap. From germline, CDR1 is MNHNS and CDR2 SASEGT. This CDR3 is CASSEPGTDTQYF. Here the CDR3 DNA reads TGTGCCAGCAGTGAACCGGGAACAGATACGCAGTATTTT.

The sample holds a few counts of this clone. CDR3 in amino acids: CASRGGQGFSSPLHF. The CDR3 DNA reads as TGTGCCAGCAGAGGGGGACAGGGTTTTAGTTCACCCCTCCACTTT. V usage is TRBV28 and J usage is TRBJ1-6; 9 bases agree with TRBD1. J was trimmed by 9 bases and V by 6 bases; bases with no gene match: 9. The germline V gene encodes CDR1 MDHEN and CDR2 SYDVKM. This CDR3 contains 15 residues.

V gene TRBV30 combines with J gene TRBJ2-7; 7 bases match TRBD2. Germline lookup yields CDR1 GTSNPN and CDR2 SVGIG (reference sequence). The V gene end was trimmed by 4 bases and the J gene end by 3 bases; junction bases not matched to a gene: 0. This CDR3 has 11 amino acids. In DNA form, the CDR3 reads TGTGCCTGGACGGGGGGCTACGAGCAGTACTTC. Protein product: CAWTGGYEQYF.

CDR3 region: CASSEALSRYNSPLHF. The DNA of the CDR3 is TGTGCCAGCAGTGAAGCCTTGAGCAGGTATAATTCACCCCTCCACTTT. This rearrangement joins TRBV6-1 to TRBJ1-6, with D unclear. Germline loops: CDR1 MNHNS, CDR2 SASEGT. The CDR3 totals 16 residues. Trimming stripped 0 bases from V and 4 bases from J, with 10 bases between.

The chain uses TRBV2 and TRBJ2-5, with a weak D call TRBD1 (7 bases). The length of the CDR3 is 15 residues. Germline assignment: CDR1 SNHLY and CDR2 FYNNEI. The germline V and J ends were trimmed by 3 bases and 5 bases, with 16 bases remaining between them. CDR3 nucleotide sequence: TGTGCCAGCAGTGATGGAGGGGGCCAGTTGGAGACCCAGTACTTC. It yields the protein CASSDGGGQLETQYF.

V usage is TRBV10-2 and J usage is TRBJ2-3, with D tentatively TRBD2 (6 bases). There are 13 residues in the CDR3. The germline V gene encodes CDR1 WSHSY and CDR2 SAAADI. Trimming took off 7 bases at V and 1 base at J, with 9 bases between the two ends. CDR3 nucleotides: TGCGCCAGCACCGGGGGTGGCACAGATACGCAGTATTTT. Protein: CASTGGGTDTQYF.

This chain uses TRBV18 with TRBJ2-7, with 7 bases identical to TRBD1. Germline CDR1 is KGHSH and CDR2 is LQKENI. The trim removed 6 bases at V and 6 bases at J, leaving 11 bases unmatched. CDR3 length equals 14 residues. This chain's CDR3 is CASSLETGQGEQYF. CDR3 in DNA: TGTGCCAGCTCGCTAGAGACAGGGCAGGGCGAGCAGTACTTC.

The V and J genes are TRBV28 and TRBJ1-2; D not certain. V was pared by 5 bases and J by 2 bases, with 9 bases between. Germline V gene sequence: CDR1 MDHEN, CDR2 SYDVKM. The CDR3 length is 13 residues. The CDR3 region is CASSQKQNYGYTF. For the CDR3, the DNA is TGTGCCAGCAGTCAAAAACAGAACTATGGCTACACCTTC.

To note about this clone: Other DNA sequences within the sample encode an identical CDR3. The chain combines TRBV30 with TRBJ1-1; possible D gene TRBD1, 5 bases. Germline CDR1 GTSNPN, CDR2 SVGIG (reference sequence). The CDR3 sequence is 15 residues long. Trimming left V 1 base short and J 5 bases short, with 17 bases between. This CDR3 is CAWSAGLVPLTEAFF. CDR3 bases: TGTGCCTGGAGTGCGGGACTGGTTCCCTTAACTGAAGCTTTCTTT.

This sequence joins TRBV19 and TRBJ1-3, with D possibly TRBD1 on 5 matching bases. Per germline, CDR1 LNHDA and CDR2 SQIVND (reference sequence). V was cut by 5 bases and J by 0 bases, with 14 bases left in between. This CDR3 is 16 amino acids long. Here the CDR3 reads CASSAPTGLSGNTIYF. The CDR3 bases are TGTGCCAGTAGTGCCCCTACAGGTCTCTCTGGAAACACCATATATTTT.

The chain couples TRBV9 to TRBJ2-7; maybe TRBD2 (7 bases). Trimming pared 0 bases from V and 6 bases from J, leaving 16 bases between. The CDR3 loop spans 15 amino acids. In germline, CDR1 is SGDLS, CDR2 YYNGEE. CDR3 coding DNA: TGTGCCAGCAGCGTAGGGGCGGGGGCCAGCTCCGAGCAGTACTTC. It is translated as CASSVGAGASSEQYF.

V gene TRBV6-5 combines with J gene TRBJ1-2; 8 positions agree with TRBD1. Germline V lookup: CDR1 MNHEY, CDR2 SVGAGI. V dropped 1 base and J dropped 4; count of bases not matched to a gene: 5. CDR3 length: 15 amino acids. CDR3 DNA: TGTGCCAGCAGTTACTGGGCAGGGGGCCCCTATGGCTACACCTTC. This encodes CASSYWAGGPYGYTF.

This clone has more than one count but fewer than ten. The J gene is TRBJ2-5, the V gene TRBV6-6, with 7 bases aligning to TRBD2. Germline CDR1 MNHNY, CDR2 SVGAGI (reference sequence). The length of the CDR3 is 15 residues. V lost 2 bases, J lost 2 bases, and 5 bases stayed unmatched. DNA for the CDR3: TGTGCCAGCAGTTACCCCCCCGGGGGGCAAGAGACCCAGTACTTC. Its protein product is CASSYPPGGQETQYF.

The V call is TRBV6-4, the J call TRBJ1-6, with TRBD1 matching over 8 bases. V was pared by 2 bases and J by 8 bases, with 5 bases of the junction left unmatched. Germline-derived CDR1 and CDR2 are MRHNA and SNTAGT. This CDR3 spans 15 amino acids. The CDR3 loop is CASSDRGQADSPLHF. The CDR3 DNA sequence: TGTGCCAGCAGTGACCGGGGACAGGCGGATTCACCCCTCCACTTT.

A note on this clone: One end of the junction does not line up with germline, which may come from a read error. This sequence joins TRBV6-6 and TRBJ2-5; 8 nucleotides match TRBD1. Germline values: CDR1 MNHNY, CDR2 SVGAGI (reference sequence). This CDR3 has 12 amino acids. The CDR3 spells CASSYLDRGADF. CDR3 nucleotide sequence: TGTGCCAGCAGTTACCTCGACAGGGGCGCGGACTTC.

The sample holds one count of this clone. The CDR3 DNA reads TGTGCCAGCAGCCCCGGGACAGGTAGCTACGAGCAGTACTTC. Residues: CASSPGTGSYEQYF. The rearrangement joins TRBV7-3 to TRBJ2-7; 8 bases match TRBD1. This CDR3 is built from 14 residues. The germline V gene encodes CDR1 SGHTA and CDR2 FQGTGA. The J segment lost 3 bases and the V segment lost 5 bases, leaving 6 bases of the junction unmatched. The full variable domain, in which reference TRBV7-3 and TRBJ2-7 provide the parts outside the CDR3, is GAGVSQTPSNKVTEKGKYVELRCDPISGHTALYWYRQSLGQGPEFLIYFQGTGAADDSGLPNDRFFAVRPEGSVSTLKIQRTERGDSAVYLCASSPGTGSYEQYFGPGTRLTVT.

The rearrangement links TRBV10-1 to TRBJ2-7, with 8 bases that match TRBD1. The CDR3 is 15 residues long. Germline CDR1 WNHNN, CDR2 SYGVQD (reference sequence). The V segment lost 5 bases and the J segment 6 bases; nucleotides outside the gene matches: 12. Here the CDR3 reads CASSRGTGGLGEQYF. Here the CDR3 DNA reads TGCGCCAGCAGTCGAGGAACAGGGGGATTAGGCGAGCAGTACTTC.

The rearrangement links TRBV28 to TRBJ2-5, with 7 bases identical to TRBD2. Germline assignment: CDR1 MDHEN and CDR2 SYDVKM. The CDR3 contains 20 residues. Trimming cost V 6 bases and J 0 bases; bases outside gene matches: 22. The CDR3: CASSSTPGSASGEYQETQYF. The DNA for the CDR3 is TGTGCCAGCAGCAGTACCCCGGGTTCCGCTAGCGGAGAGTACCAAGAGACCCAGTACTTC.

CDR3 nucleotide sequence: TGCGCCAGCAGCTTGGGCAGGGGGTTAACCCCCTACGAGCAGTACTTC. It yields the protein CASSLGRGLTPYEQYF. The chain carries TRBV5-1 and TRBJ2-7; 7 bases are a match to TRBD1. Germline lookup yields CDR1 SGHRS and CDR2 YFSETQ. Trimming took 0 bases from V and 2 from J; bases not matched to a gene: 8. The CDR3 has 16 amino acids.